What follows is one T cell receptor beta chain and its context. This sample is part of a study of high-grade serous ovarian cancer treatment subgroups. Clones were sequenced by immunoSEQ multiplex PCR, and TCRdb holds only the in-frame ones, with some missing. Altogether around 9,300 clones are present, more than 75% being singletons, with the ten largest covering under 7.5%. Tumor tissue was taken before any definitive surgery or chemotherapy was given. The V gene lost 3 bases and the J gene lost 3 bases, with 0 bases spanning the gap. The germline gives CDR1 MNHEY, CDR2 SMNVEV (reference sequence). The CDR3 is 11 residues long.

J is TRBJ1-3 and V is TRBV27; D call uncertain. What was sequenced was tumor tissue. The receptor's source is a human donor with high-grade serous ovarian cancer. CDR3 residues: CASSFGNTIYF. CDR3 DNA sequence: TGTGCCAGCAGTTTTGGAAACACCATATATTTT.